Described below is a single TCR beta chain sequence and its context. Its antigen remains unknown. V gave up 0 bases and J gave up 7 bases; unmatched junction bases: 9. Germline CDR1 DFQATT, CDR2 SNEGSKA (reference sequence). The CDR3 covers 15 residues. Full-length variable regions came from constant-region reverse primers plus semi-nested Nested Universal Primer A PCR. Each CDR3 protein gets one entry after TCRdb re-called the 5' RACE reads with MiXCR. The sample gives about 54,000 distinct CDR3 sequences, 17% of which show up once; 2% to 2.5% is in the top ten. Regarding the study as a whole: Tumor Tregs overlapped most with tumor, then blood, naive CD4+ cells. Whole repertoires were not studied in the larger cohort, only one V-J beta rearrangement.

The sequenced material came from naive CD4+ T cells sorted from blood. Noted subset: naive CD4+ T cells, CD4+CD45RA+CD25-. The chain recombines TRBV20-1 with TRBJ1-5; TRBD1 aligns across 7 bases. This sequence was found in a female donor with breast cancer. The DNA for the CDR3 is TGCAGTGCTAGAGACCAGGGGGGGGCAAGGCAGCCCCAGCATTTT. Its translation: CSARDQGGARQPQHF.